The 9 T cell receptor beta chains in this list originate from one sample, sequenced in a study of vaccination and CD4 T cells after COVID-19. The Oncomine TCR Beta short-read assay was applied to DNA of cultured CD4+ T cells. Using its own MiXCR run on the PCR reads, TCRdb lists one record per CDR3 protein. The sample records thousands of distinct CDR3 sequences, about 55% being singletons. No antigens are known for them. Documented treatment: roughly ten-day PBMC culture with coronavirus spike peptide pools or control peptides (ViraFEST assay). The sample comprised CD4+ T cells from blood, cultured in vitro. The receptors originated from a human donor who had recovered from COVID-19.

This clonotype came up a few times. J is TRBJ1-2 and V is TRBV20-1; possible D gene TRBD1, 5 bases. The V and J ends lost 1 base and 6 bases respectively, with 12 bases between them. CDR1 DFQATT and CDR2 SNEGSKA come from the germline V gene (reference sequence). CDR3 length: 13 residues. The CDR3 region is CSARADTRDGYTF. In DNA form, the CDR3 reads TGCAGTGCTAGAGCCGATACCAGGGATGGCTACACCTTC.

The chain carries TRBV30 and TRBJ2-2, with unresolved D. The germline V and J ends were trimmed by 4 bases and 7 bases, with 13 bases remaining between them. The CDR3 totals 13 residues. Germline values: CDR1 GTSNPN, CDR2 SVGIG (reference sequence). DNA of the CDR3: TGTGCCTGGAAACTCACCTTCGGCGGGGAGCTGTTTTTT. Its translation: CAWKLTFGGELFF.

Only one count was recorded for this clonotype. V is TRBV7-8 and J is TRBJ2-7, with D perhaps matching TRBD2 (6 bases). V gave up 6 bases and J gave up 3 bases, with 18 bases separating them. Germline V CDR1 and CDR2: SGHVS, FQNEAQ. This CDR3 spans 15 amino acids. The CDR3 DNA reads as TGTGCCAGCAGGGTTACACCGGGACTCGACTACGAGCAGTACTTC. Translating it yields CASRVTPGLDYEQYF.

The genes are TRBV12-3 or TRBV12-4 and TRBJ1-2, with TRBD1 matching 10 bases. The trim removed 2 bases at V and 5 bases at J, leaving 5 bases unmatched. The CDR3 length is 15 residues. CDR3 region: CASSLRGQGRYGYTF. CDR3 bases: TGTGCCAGCAGTTTACGGGGACAGGGGCGTTATGGCTACACCTTC.

The V gene is TRBV27, the J gene TRBJ2-1; the D gene is possibly TRBD2 (7 bases). Per the germline V gene, CDR1 is MNHEY and CDR2 is SMNVEV (reference sequence). V was trimmed by 7 bases and J by 0 bases, leaving 19 bases between them. CDR3 size: 17 residues. CDR3 loop: CASKGGASGSSYNEQFF. Written as DNA, the CDR3 is TGTGCCAGCAAAGGGGGGGCTAGCGGAAGCTCCTACAATGAGCAGTTCTTC.

This clonotype has a handful of counts. The chain has TRBV15 and TRBJ2-1; 8 bases align to TRBD2. Germline lookup yields CDR1 LNHNV and CDR2 YYDKDF (reference sequence). This CDR3 is built from 16 residues. Unmatched junction bases numbered 9, after V lost 0 bases and J lost 8 bases. CDR3 residues: CATSRDLPGGDDEQFF. The CDR3 bases are TGTGCCACCAGCAGAGATCTCCCGGGGGGGGACGATGAGCAGTTCTTC.

J is TRBJ1-1 and V is TRBV1. TRBV1 is a recognized pseudogene. CDR3 length: 14 amino acids. The CDR3 coding sequence is TGCACCAGCAGCCAAGAATGTAGGGTGACTGAAGCTTTCTTT. Translating gives CTSSQECRVTEAFF.

This clonotype appeared a few times. The chain links TRBV11-2 to TRBJ2-2, with TRBD1 matching 7 bases. Losses at the gene ends were 2 bases for V and 0 bases for J; bases not matched to a gene: 0. The germline CDR1 and CDR2 sequences are SGHAT and FQNNGV. CDR3 length equals 15 residues. This chain's CDR3 is CASSLQGANTGELFF. The CDR3 DNA reads as TGTGCCAGCAGCTTACAGGGGGCGAACACCGGGGAGCTGTTTTTT.

The rearrangement links TRBV7-2 to TRBJ2-5; unclear D gene. This CDR3 has 12 residues. The germline CDR1 and CDR2 sequences are SGHTA and FQGNSA. V lost 0 bases and J 5 bases, leaving 4 bases between the germline ends. CDR3 amino acids: CASSLAAETQYF. Here the CDR3 DNA reads TGTGCCAGCAGCTTAGCGGCGGAGACCCAGTACTTC.